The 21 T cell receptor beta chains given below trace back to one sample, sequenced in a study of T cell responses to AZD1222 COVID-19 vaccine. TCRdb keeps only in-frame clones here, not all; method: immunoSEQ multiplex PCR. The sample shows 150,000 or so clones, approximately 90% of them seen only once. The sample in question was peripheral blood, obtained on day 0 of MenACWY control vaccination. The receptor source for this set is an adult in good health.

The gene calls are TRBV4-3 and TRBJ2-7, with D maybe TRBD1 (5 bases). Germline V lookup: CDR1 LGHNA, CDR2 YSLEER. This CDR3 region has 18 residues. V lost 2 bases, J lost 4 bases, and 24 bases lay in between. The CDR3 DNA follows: TGCGCCAGCAGCCAAAGTAAGCCGCGCATAGACAGCCTTTACGAGCAGTACTTC. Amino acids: CASSQSKPRIDSLYEQYF.

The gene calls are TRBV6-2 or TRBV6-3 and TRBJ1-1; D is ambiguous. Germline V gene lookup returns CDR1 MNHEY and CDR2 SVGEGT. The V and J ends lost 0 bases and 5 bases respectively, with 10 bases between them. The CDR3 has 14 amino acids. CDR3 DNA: TGTGCCAGCAGTTACTCAGTCGTGAGGACTGAAGCTTTCTTT. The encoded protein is CASSYSVVRTEAFF.

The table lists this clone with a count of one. CDR3 DNA sequence: TGTGCCAGCAGCTCTGAGGTCCGGGGGCGCCTCACCTCTAACTATGGCTACACCTTC. Protein product: CASSSEVRGRLTSNYGYTF. The V call is TRBV5-5, the J call TRBJ1-2; D is perhaps TRBD1 (6 bases). Germline CDR1 and CDR2: SGHKS and YYEKEE (reference sequence). Trimming left V 3 bases short and J 0 bases short, with 24 bases between. The CDR3 contains 19 residues.

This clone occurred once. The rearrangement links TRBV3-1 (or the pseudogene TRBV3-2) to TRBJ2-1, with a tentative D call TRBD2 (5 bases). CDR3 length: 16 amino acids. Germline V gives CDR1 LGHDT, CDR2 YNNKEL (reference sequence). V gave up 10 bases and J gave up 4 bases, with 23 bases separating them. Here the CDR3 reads CATSRRSPSVYNEQFF. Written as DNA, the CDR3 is TGTGCCACCTCAAGGAGGTCTCCTTCAGTGTACAATGAGCAGTTCTTC.

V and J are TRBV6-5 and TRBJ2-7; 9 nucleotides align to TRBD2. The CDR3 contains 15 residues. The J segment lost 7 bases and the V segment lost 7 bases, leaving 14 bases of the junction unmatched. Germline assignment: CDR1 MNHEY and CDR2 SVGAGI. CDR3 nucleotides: TGTGCCAGCATCGAGCGGGAGGCGGGAGTCGGGGAGCAGTACTTC. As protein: CASIEREAGVGEQYF.

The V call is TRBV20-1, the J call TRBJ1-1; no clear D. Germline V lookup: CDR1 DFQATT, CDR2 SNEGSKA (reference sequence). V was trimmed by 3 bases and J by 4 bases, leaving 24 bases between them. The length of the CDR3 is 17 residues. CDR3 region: CSASPRPYLTLFTEAFF. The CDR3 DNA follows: TGCAGTGCTAGTCCCAGGCCCTACCTTACACTTTTCACTGAAGCTTTCTTT.

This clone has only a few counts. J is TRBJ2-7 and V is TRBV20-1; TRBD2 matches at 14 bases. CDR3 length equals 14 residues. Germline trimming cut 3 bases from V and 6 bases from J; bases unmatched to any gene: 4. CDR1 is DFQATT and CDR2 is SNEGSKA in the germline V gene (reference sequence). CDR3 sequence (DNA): TGCAGTGCTAGTCTGGGGACTAGCGGGAGCGAGCAGTACTTC. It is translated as CSASLGTSGSEQYF.

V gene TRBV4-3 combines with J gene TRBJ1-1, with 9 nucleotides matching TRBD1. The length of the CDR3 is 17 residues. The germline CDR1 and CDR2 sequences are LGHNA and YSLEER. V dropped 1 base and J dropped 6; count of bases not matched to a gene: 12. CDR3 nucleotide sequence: TGCGCCAGCAGCCAAGGGGACAGGGTGGAGAGTGATGCTGAAGCTTTCTTT. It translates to CASSQGDRVESDAEAFF.

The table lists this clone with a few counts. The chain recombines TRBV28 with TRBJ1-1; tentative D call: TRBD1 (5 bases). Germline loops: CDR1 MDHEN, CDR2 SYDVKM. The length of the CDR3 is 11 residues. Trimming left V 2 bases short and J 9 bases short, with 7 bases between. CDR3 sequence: CASSLGAKAFF. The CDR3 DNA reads TGTGCCAGCAGTTTAGGGGCTAAAGCTTTCTTT.

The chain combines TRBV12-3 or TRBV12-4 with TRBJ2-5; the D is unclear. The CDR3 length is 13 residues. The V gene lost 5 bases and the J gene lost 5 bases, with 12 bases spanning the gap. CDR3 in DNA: TGTGCCAGCAGTCCTGACCCGCGGGAGACCCAGTACTTC. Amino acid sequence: CASSPDPRETQYF.

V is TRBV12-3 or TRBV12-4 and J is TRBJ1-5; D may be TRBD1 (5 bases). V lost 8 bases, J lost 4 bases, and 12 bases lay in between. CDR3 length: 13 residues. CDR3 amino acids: CASSPRENQPQHF. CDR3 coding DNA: TGTGCCAGCTCTCCCAGGGAAAATCAGCCCCAGCATTTT.

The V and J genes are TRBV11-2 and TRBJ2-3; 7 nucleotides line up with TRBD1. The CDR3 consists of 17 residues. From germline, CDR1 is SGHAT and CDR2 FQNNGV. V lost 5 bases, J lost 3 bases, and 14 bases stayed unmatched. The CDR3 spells CASSPFGQGVGTDTQYF. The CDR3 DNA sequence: TGTGCCAGCAGCCCCTTTGGGCAGGGGGTTGGAACAGATACGCAGTATTTT.

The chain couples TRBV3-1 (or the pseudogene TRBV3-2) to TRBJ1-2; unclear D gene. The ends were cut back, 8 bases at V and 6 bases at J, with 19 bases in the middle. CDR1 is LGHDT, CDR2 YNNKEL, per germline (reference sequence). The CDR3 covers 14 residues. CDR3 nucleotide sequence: TGTGCCAGCGCCGAACGTGGGCTGGAGGATGGCTACACCTTC. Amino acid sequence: CASAERGLEDGYTF.

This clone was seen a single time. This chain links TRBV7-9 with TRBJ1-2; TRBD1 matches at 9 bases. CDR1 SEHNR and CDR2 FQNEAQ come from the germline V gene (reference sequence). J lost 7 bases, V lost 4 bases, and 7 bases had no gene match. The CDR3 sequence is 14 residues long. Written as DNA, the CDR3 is TGTGCCAGCAGCTCTACCCCGGGACAGGGTGGCTACACCTTC. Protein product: CASSSTPGQGGYTF.

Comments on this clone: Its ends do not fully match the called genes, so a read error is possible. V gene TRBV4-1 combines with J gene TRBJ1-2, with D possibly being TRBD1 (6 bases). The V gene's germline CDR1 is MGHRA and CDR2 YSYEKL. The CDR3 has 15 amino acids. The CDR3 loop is CASRQVGGGSYGYTF. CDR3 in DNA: TGCGCCAGCAGACAAGTAGGGGGTGGTTCCTATGGCTACACCTTC.

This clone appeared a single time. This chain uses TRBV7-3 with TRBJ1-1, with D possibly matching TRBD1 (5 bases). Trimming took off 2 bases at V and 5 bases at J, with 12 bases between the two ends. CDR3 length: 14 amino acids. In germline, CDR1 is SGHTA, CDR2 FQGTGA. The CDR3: CASSLLRVETEAFF. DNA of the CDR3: TGTGCCAGCAGCTTACTCAGGGTCGAGACTGAAGCTTTCTTT.

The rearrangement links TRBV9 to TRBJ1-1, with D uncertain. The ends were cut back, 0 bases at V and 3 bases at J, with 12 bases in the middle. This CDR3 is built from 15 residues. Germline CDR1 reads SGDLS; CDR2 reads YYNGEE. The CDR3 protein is CASSVVPGMDTEAFF. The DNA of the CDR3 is TGTGCCAGCAGCGTAGTTCCAGGAATGGACACTGAAGCTTTCTTT.

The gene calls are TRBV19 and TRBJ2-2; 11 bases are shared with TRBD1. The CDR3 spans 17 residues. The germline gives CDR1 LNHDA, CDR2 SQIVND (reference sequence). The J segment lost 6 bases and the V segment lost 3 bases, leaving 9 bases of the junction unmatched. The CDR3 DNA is TGTGCCAGTAGTATTAAATCCGGGACAGGGGGATCCGGGGAGCTGTTTTTT. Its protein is CASSIKSGTGGSGELFF.

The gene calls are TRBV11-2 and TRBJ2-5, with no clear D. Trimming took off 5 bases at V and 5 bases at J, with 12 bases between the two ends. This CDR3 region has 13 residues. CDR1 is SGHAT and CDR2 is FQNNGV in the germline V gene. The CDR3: CASSRRVRETQYF. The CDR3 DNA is TGTGCCAGCAGCAGACGCGTACGCGAGACCCAGTACTTC.

As DNA, the CDR3 is TGTGCCAGCAGCCAACAGGGGCAGGACGAGCAGTACTTC. Residues: CASSQQGQDEQYF. V is TRBV6-6 and J is TRBJ2-7; 7 nucleotides agree with TRBD1. With 6 bases clipped from V and 5 bases from J, the junction kept 7 bases outside the gene matches. Germline V CDR1 and CDR2: MNHNY, SVGAGI (reference sequence). The CDR3 spans 13 residues.

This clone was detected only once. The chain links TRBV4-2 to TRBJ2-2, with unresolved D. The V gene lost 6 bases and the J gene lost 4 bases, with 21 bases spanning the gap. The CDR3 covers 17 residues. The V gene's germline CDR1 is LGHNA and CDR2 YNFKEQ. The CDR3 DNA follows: TGTGCCAGCAGTCAAAGGGTCGGGTCTAGGGTCACCGGGGAGCTGTTTTTT. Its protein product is CASSQRVGSRVTGELFF.